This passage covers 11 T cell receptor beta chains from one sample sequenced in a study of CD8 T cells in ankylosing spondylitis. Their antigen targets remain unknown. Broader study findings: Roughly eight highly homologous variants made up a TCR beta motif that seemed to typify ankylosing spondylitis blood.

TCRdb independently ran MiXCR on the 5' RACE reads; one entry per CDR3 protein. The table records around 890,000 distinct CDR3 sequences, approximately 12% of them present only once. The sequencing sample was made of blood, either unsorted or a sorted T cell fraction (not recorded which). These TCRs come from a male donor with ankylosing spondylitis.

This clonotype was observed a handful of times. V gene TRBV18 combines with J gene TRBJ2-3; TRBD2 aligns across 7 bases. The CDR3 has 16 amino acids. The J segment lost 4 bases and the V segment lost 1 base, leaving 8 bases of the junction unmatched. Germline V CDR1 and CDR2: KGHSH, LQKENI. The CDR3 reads CASSPLGGGPADTQYF. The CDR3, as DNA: TGTGCCAGCTCACCACTCGGGGGAGGGCCTGCAGATACGCAGTATTTT.

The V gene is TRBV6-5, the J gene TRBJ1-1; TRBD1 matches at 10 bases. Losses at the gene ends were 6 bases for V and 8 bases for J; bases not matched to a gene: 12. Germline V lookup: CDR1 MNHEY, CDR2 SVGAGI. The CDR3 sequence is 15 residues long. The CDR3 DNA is TGTGCCAGCAGCTTACTCCGGGACAGGGGATCCGAAGCTTTCTTT. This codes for CASSLLRDRGSEAFF.

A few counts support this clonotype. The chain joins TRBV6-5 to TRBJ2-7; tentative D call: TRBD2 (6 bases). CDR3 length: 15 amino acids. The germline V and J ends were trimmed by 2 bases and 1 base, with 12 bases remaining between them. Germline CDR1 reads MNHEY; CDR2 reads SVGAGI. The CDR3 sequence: CASSYEAGLSYEQYF. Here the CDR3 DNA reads TGTGCCAGCAGTTACGAAGCGGGCCTATCCTACGAGCAGTACTTC.

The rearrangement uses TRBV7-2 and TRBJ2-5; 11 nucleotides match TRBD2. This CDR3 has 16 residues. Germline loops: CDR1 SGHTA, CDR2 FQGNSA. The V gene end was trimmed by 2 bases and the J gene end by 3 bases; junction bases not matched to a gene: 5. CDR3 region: CASSLRGLAVEETQYF. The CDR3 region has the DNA TGTGCCAGCAGCTTAAGGGGACTAGCGGTTGAAGAGACCCAGTACTTC.

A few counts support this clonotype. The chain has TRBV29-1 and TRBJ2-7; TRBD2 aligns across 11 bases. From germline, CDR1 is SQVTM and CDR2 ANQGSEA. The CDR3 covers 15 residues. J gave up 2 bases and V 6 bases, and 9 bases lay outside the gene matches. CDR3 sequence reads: CSVGKLAGVAYEQYF. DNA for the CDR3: TGCAGCGTCGGTAAACTAGCGGGAGTGGCCTACGAGCAGTACTTC.

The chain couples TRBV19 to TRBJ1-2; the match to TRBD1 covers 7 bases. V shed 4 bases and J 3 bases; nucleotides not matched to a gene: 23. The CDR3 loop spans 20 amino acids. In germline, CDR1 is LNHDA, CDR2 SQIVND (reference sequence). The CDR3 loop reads CASSTRDGTAISQSDYGYTF. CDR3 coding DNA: TGTGCCAGTAGTACCCGCGACGGGACAGCGATCTCCCAGTCGGACTATGGCTACACCTTC.

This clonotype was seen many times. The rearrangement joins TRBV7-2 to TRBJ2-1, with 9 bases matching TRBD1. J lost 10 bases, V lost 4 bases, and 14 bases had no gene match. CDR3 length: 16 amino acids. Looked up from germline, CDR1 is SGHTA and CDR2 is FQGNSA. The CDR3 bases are TGTGCCAGCAGCTCCGGAGGGACAGGGATTATAGGAGAGCAGTTCTTC. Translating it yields CASSSGGTGIIGEQFF.

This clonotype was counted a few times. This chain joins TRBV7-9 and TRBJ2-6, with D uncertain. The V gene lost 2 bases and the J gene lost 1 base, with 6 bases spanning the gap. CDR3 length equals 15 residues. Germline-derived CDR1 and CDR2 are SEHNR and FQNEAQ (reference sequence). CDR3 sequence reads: CASSLTKSGANVLTF. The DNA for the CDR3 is TGTGCCAGCAGCTTAACGAAATCTGGGGCCAACGTCCTGACTTTC.

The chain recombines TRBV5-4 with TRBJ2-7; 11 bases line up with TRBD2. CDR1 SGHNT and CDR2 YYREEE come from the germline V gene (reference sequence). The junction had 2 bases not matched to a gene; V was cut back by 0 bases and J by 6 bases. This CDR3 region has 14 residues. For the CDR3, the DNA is TGTGCCAGCAGCTTGGTAGGGACTAGCGGCGAGCAGTACTTC. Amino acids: CASSLVGTSGEQYF. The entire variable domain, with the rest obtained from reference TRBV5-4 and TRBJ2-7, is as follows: ETGVTQSPTHLIKTRGQQVTLRCSSQSGHNTVSWYQQALGQGPQFIFQYYREEENGRGNFPPRFSGLQFPNYSSELNVNALELDDSALYLCASSLVGTSGEQYFGPGTRLTVT.

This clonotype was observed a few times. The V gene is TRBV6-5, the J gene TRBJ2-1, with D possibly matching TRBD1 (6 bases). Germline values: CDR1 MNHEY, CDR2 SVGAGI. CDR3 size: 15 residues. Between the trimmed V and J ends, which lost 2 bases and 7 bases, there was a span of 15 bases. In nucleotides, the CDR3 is TGTGCCAGCAGTTACGGGCAGGGGTTAAGAAATGAGCAGTTCTTC. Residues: CASSYGQGLRNEQFF.

The CDR3 sequence is CASSRPDRDNSPLHF. The DNA for the CDR3 is TGTGCCAGCAGCCGCCCGGACAGGGATAATTCACCCCTCCACTTT. The chain is built from TRBV28 and TRBJ1-6, with TRBD1 matching over 8 bases. The V and J ends lost 6 bases and 5 bases, in that order; junction bases with no gene match: 6. In germline, CDR1 is MDHEN, CDR2 SYDVKM. This CDR3 is built from 15 residues.